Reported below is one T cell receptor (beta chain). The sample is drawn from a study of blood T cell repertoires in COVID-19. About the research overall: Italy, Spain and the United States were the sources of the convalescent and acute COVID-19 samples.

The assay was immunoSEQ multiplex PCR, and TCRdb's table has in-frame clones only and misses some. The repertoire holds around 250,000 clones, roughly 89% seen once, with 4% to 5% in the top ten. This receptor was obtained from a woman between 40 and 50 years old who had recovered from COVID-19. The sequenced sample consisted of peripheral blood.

The CDR3 spells CAISDNPGRSLAASYNEQFF. Written as DNA, the CDR3 is TGTGCCATCAGTGACAACCCGGGACGGAGTCTAGCGGCGTCCTACAATGAGCAGTTCTTC. The chain employs TRBV10-3 and TRBJ2-1, with TRBD2 matching 7 bases. Germline CDR1 and CDR2: ENHRY and SYGVKD. After removal of 3 bases from V and 1 base from J, the junction contained 18 bases not matched to a gene. The CDR3 sequence is 20 residues long.